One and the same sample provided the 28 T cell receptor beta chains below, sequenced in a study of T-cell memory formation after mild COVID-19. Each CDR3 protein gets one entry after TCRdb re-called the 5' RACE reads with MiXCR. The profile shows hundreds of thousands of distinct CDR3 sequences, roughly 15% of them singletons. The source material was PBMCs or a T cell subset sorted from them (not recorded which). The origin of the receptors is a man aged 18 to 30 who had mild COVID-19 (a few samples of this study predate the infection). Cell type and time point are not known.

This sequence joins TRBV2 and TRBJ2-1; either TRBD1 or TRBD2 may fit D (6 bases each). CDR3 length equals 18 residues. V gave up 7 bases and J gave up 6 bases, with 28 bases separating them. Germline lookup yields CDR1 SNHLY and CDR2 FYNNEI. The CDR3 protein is CASNEEPRQEGIRNEQFF. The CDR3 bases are TGTGCCAGCAACGAAGAACCCAGACAGGAGGGGATTCGCAATGAGCAGTTCTTC.

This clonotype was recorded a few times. The CDR3 here is CSARPPAGFNEKLFF. The CDR3 DNA reads as TGCAGTGCCAGACCCCCGGCAGGTTTTAATGAAAAACTGTTTTTT. This chain uses TRBV20-1 with TRBJ1-4; no firm D call. V lost 6 bases, J lost 4 bases, and 18 bases lay in between. Germline V gene data show CDR1 as DFQATT and CDR2 as SNEGSKA (reference sequence). CDR3 size: 15 residues.

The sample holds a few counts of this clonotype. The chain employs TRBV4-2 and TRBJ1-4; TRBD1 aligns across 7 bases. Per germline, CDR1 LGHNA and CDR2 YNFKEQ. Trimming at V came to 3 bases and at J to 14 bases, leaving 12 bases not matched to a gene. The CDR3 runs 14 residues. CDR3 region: CASSQATGTVELFF. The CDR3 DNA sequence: TGTGCCAGCAGCCAGGCGACCGGGACAGTTGAGCTGTTTTTT.

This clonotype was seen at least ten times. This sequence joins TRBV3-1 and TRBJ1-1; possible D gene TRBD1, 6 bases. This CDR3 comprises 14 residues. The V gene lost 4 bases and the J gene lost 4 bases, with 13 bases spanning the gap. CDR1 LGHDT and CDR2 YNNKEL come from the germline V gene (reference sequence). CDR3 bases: TGTGCCAGCAGCCCCTCGGGAGGGGGCACTGAAGCTTTCTTT. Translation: CASSPSGGGTEAFF.

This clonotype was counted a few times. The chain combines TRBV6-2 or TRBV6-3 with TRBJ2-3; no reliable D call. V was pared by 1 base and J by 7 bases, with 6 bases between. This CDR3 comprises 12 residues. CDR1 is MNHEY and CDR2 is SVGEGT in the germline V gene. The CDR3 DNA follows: TGTGCCAGCAGTTACTTCCAGTATACGCAGTATTTT. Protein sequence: CASSYFQYTQYF.

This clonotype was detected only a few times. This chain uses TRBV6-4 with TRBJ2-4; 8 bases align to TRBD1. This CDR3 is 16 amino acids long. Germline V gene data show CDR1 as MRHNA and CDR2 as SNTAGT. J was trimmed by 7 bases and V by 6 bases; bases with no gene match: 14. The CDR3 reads CASSMGQADGGNIQYF. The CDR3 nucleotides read TGTGCCAGCAGCATGGGACAGGCGGACGGCGGCAACATTCAGTACTTC.

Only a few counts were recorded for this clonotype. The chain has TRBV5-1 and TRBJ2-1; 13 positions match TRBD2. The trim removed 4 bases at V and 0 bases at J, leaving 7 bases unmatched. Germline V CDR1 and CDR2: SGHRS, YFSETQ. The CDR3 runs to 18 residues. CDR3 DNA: TGCGCCAGCAGCCGGAGACTAGCGGGGGGTTCCTCCTACAATGAGCAGTTCTTC. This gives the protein CASSRRLAGGSSYNEQFF.

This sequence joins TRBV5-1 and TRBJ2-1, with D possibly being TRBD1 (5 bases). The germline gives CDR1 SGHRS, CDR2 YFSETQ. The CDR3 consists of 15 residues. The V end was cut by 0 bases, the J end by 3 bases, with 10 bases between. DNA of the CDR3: TGCGCCAGCAGCTTGGCCCAGGGATACTACAATGAGCAGTTCTTC. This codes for CASSLAQGYYNEQFF.

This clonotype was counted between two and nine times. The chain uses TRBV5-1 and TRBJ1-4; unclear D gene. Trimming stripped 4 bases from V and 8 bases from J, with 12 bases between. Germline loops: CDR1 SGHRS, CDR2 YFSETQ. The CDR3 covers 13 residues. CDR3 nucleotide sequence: TGCGCCAGCAGCCCTCCCGGAAGGGAAAAACTGTTTTTT. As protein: CASSPPGREKLFF.

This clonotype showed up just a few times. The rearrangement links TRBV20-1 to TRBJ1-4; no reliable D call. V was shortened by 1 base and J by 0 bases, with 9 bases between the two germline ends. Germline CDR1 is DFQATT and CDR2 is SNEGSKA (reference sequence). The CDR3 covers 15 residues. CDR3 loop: CSARAFGATNEKLFF. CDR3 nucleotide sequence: TGCAGTGCTAGAGCTTTTGGTGCAACTAATGAAAAACTGTTTTTT.

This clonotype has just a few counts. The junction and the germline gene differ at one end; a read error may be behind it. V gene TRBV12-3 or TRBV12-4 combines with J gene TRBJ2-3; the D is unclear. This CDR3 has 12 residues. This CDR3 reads CARSILADTQYF. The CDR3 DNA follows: TGTGCCCGCAGTATCCTGGCGGATACGCAGTATTTT.

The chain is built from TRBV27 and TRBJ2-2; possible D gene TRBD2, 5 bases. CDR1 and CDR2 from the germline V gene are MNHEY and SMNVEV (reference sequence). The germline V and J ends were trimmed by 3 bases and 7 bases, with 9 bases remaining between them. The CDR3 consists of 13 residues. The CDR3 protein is CASSLRVIGELFF. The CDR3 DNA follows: TGTGCCAGCAGTTTGAGGGTGATCGGGGAGCTGTTTTTT.

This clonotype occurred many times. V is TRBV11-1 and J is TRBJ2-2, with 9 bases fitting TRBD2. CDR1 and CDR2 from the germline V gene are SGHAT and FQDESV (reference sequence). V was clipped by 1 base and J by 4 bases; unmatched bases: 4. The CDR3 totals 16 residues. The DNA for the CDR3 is TGTGCCAGCAGCTTAGTGGCTAGCGGGGCCACCGGGGAGCTGTTTTTT. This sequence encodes CASSLVASGATGELFF.

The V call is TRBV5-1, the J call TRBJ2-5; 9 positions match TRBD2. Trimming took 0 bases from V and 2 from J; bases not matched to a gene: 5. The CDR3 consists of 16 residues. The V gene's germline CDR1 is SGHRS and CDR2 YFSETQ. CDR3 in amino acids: CASSLEASGVQETQYF. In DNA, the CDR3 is TGCGCCAGCAGCTTGGAGGCTAGCGGGGTACAAGAGACCCAGTACTTC.

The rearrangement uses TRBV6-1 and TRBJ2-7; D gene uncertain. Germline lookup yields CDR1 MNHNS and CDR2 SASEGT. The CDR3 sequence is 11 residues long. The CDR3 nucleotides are TGTGCCAGCCGTGAAGCCTACGAGCAGTACGTC. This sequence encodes CASREAYEQYV.

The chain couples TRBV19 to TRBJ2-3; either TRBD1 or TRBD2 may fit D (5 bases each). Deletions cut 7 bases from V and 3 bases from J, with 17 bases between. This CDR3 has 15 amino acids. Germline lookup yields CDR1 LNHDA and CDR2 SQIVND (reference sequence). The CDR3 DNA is TGTGCCAGTACCCGGGGCCTTCCTGGGACAGATACGCAGTATTTT. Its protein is CASTRGLPGTDTQYF.

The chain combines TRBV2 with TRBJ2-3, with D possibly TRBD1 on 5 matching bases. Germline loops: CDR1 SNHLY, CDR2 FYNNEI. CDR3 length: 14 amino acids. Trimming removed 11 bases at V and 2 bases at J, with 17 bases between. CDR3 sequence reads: CAGKDRIPTDTQYF. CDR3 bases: TGTGCCGGCAAAGACAGAATCCCCACAGATACGCAGTATTTT.

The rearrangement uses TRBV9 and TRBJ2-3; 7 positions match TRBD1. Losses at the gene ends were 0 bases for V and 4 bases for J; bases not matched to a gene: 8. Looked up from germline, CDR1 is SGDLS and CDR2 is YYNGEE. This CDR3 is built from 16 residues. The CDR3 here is CASSVAGQGVADTQYF. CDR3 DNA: TGTGCCAGCAGCGTAGCTGGGCAGGGGGTCGCAGATACGCAGTATTTT. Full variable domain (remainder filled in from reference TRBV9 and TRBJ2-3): DSGVTQTPKHLITATGQRVTLRCSPRSGDLSVYWYQQSLDQGLQFLIQYYNGEERAKGNILERFSAQQFPDLHSELNLSSLELGDSALYFCASSVAGQGVADTQYFGPGTRLTVL.

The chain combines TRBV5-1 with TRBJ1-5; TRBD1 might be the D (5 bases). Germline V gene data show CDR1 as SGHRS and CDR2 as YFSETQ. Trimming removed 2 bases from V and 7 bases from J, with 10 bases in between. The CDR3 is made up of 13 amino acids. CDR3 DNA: TGCGCCAGCAGCTTCCAGGAGGGGCAGCCCCAGCATTTT. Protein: CASSFQEGQPQHF.

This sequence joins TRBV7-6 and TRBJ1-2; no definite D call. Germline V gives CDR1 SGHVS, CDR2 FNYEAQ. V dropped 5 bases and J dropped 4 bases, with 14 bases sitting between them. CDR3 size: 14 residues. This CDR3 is CASSPHDGFYGYTF. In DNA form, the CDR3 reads TGTGCCAGCAGCCCCCACGATGGGTTCTATGGCTACACCTTC.

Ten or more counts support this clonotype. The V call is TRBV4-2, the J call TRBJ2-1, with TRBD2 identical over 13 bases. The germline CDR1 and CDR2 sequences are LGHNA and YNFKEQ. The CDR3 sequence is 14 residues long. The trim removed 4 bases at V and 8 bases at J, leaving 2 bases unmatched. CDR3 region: CASSRGLAGDEQFF. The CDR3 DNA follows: TGTGCCAGCAGCCGCGGACTAGCGGGGGATGAGCAGTTCTTC.

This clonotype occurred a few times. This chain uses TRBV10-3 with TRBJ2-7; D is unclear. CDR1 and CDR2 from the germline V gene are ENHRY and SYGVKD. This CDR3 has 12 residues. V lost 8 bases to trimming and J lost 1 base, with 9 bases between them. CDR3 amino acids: CAIAAVSYEQYF. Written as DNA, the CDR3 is TGTGCCATCGCGGCAGTTTCCTACGAGCAGTACTTC.

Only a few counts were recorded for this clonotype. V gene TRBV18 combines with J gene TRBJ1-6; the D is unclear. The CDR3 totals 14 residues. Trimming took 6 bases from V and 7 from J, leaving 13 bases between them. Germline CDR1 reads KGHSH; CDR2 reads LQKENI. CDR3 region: CASSQDKGNSPLHF. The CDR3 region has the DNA TGTGCCAGCTCGCAAGACAAAGGGAATTCACCCCTCCACTTT.

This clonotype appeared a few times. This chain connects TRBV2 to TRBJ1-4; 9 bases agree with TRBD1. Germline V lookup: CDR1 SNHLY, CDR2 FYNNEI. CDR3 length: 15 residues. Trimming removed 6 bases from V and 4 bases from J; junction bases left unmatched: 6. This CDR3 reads CASSRQGGSNEKLFF. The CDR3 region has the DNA TGTGCCAGCAGCAGACAGGGGGGCAGTAATGAAAAACTGTTTTTT.

CDR3 nucleotides: TGTGCCAGCAGCTCCATCCGGACTGCCAGTAACTATGGCTACACCTTC. This sequence encodes CASSSIRTASNYGYTF. The V gene is TRBV7-9, the J gene TRBJ1-2; D not resolved. The CDR3 is 16 residues long. The V gene's germline CDR1 is SEHNR and CDR2 FQNEAQ (reference sequence). The ends were cut back, 4 bases at V and 1 base at J, with 16 bases in the middle.

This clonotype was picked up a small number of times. The CDR3 bases are TGCGCCAGCAGCTTCCCCACTAGCGGGGGAGGCAATGAGCAGTTCTTC. Translated, it gives CASSFPTSGGGNEQFF. This chain joins TRBV5-1 and TRBJ2-1; 11 nucleotides line up with TRBD2. This CDR3 has 16 amino acids. Germline CDR1 SGHRS, CDR2 YFSETQ. V gave up 2 bases and J gave up 6 bases; unmatched junction bases: 7.

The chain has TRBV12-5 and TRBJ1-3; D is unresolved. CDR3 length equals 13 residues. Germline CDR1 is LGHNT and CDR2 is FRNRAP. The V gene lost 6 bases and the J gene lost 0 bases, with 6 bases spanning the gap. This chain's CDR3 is CASGGNSGNTIYF. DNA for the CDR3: TGTGCTAGTGGGGGAAACTCTGGAAACACCATATATTTT.

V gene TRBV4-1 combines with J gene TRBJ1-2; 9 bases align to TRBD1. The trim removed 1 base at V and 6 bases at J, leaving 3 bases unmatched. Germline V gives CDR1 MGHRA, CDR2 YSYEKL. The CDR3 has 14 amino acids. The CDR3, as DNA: TGCGCCAGCAGCCAAGTTGGGGACAGGGATGGCTACACCTTC. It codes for CASSQVGDRDGYTF.